The sequence of this T cell receptor (beta chain) was determined in a study of blood T cell repertoires in COVID-19. Study details: The samples span acute and convalescent COVID-19 from the United States, Italy and Spain. Nucleic acid was either cDNA or gDNA, and it came from T cells, B-cell-depleted T cells, or PBMCs.

The V end lost 2 bases, the J end lost 2 bases, and 8 bases lay between the germline ends. Germline V gene lookup returns CDR1 PRHDT and CDR2 FYEKMQ (reference sequence). CDR3 length: 14 amino acids. Methods used by the authors: The authors estimated nucleated cell counts from reference gene primer amplification. This table comes from immunoSEQ multiplex PCR, and its TCRdb copy is limited to in-frame clones, with some not included. The DNA gave D and trimming, while V, J and clone size come from that table. Among about 480,000 clones listed, around 89% were seen once. The TCR sequence derives from a woman in her thirties with acute or convalescent COVID-19. V gene TRBV13 combines with J gene TRBJ2-3, with D possibly matching TRBD2 (5 bases). Sequenced: peripheral blood. For the CDR3, the DNA is TGTGCCAGCAGCTTAAGGGAGTACACAGATACGCAGTATTTT. It translates to CASSLREYTDTQYF.